This T cell receptor beta chain stems from a study of regulatory T cells in long-lasting Graves disease. Study summary: Graves' patients (newly diagnosed) had been on antithyroid drugs under 3 months. Notes on the study in general: New patients shared roughly 960 public clonotypes, and persistent patients shared more, with a few thousand.

The CDR3 contains 13 residues. V dropped 6 bases and J dropped 0 bases, with 8 bases sitting between them. Looked up from germline, CDR1 is SNHLY and CDR2 is FYNNEI. Time point defined: newly diagnosed GD, antithyroid drugs for less than 3 months. Extracted RNA from PBMCs served as the source of the TCR library. This clonotype was recorded at least ten times. Its specificity is unknown. Arm-PCR with iRepertoire HTBI primers amplified the CDR3 regions for these TCR beta libraries. TCRdb fed the multiplex PCR reads into MiXCR, producing one record per CDR3 protein. The sample lists 350,000 to 450,000 distinct CDR3 sequences; 15% were seen once. This sample was shared with a second study, whose subject was T cells in Graves' hyperthyroidism and ophthalmopathy.

Sequenced here: peripheral blood mononuclear cells (PBMCs), sampled at new diagnosis, from a patient treated with antithyroid drugs. V is TRBV2 and J is TRBJ2-5, with D unclear. This sequence was found in a woman aged 35 to 49 with Graves disease. The CDR3 loop is CASSWTDQETQYF. The CDR3 DNA sequence: TGTGCCAGCAGCTGGACGGACCAAGAGACCCAGTACTTC.